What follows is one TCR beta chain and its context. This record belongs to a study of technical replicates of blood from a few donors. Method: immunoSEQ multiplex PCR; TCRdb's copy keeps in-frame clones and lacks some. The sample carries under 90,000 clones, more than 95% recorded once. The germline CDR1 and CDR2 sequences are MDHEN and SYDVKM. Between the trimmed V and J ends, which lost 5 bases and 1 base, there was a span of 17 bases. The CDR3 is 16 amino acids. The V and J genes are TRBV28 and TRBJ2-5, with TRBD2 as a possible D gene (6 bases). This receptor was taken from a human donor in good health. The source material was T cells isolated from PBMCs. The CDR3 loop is CASSLGTHRVQETQYF. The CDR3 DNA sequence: TGTGCCAGCAGTCTTGGGACTCATAGGGTCCAAGAGACCCAGTACTTC. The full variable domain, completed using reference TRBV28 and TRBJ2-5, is DVKVTQSSRYLVKRTGEKVFLECVQDMDHENMFWYRQDPGLGLRLIYFSYDVKMKEKGDIPEGYSVSREKKERFSLILESASTNQTSMYLCASSLGTHRVQETQYFGPGTRLLVL.